A selection of T cell receptor beta chains follows, all from one sample in a study of beta chain features in type 1 diabetes. Sequencing was performed with immunoSEQ multiplex PCR; in TCRdb, only in-frame clones are kept and a portion is missing. The data show about 160,000 clones, 8% to 8.5% seen once. Specimen: central memory CD4+ T cells from blood. The receptors shown here come from a woman aged 18-35 years with type 1 diabetes. Each CDR3 is given with its conserved first and last residue. A D gene is named only where the DNA matches it firmly. Not every row has a clone size; where given, it reads once, few, many or a size class.

v_call	clone_size	d_call	j_call	cdr3_aa	cdr3_nt
TRBV12-5	few	-	TRBJ1-2	CASGLAEYGYTF	TGTGCTAGTGGTTTGGCAGAATATGGCTACACCTTC
TRBV11-2	-	-	TRBJ2-5	CASSLGQRQETQYF	TGTGCCAGCAGCTTAGGACAGAGACAAGAGACCCAGTACTTC
TRBV7-3	-	-	TRBJ2-2	CASSLIGSNTGELFF	TGTGCCAGCAGCTTAATCGGGAGCAACACCGGGGAGCTGTTTTTT
TRBV29-1	-	-	TRBJ1-5	CSVLQGNQPQHF	TGCAGCGTATTACAGGGCAATCAGCCCCAGCATTTT
TRBV2	few	TRBD2	TRBJ2-7	CASRPTSGGSYEQYF	TGTGCCAGCAGGCCGACTAGCGGGGGGTCCTACGAGCAGTACTTC
TRBV2	few	-	TRBJ2-3	CASSPSDTQYF	TGTGCCAGCAGCCCCTCAGATACGCAGTATTTT
TRBV7-9	-	-	TRBJ2-3	CASSLSLSTDTQYF	TGTGCCAGCAGCTTATCCCTTAGCACAGATACGCAGTATTTT
TRBV10-3	many	TRBD2	TRBJ2-1	CATREGLAEYNEQFF	TGTGCCACCCGGGAGGGACTAGCGGAGTACAATGAGCAGTTCTTC
TRBV18	-	-	TRBJ2-7	CASSPAGPSYEQYF	TGTGCCAGCTCACCGGCAGGCCCGTCCTACGAGCAGTACTTC
TRBV7-2	many	-	TRBJ2-1	CASMETREQFF	TGTGCCAGCATGGAGACGAGGGAGCAGTTCTTC
TRBV7-8	-	-	TRBJ2-7	CASNAGPGEQYF	TGTGCCAGCAATGCGGGGCCGGGGGAGCAGTACTTC
TRBV7-8	-	TRBD1	TRBJ2-2	CASSWRPGGESAGELFF	TGTGCCAGCAGCTGGAGGCCAGGGGGCGAGTCGGCCGGGGAGCTGTTTTTT
TRBV28	few	-	TRBJ1-4	CASSSEMPNEKLFF	TGTGCCAGCAGTTCTGAGATGCCTAATGAAAAACTGTTTTTT
TRBV6-1	few	-	TRBJ2-7	CASSEQLTYEQYF	TGTGCCAGCAGTGAACAGTTGACCTACGAGCAGTACTTC
TRBV27	many	-	TRBJ2-5	CASRGLQETQYF	TGTGCCAGCAGGGGACTCCAAGAGACCCAGTACTTC
TRBV19	once	-	TRBJ2-2	CASSIAANSGELFF	TGTGCCAGTAGTATTGCGGCGAATTCCGGGGAGCTGTTTTTT
TRBV7-2	-	TRBD1	TRBJ1-5	CASSSPSQGGPQHF	TGTGCCAGCAGCTCACCCTCCCAGGGGGGGCCCCAGCATTTT
TRBV5-4	-	-	TRBJ2-7	CASSSPRSEQYF	TGTGCCAGCAGCAGTCCCCGGTCAGAGCAGTACTTC
TRBV4-2	-	TRBD2	TRBJ2-5	CASSRSGGETQYF	TGTGCCAGCTCCCGGAGCGGGGGGGAGACCCAGTACTTC
TRBV21-1	-	-	TRBJ2-7	CASSLGTGAYEQYF	TGTGCCAGCAGTCTAGGGACAGGAGCCTACGAGCAGTACTTC
TRBV18	few	TRBD2	TRBJ2-1	CASSHIAGNNEQFF	TGTGCCAGCTCACATATAGCGGGCAACAATGAGCAGTTCTTC
TRBV7-2	few	TRBD2	TRBJ2-7	CASSRGGRTYEQYF	TGTGCCAGCAGCCGGGGGGGCAGAACTTACGAGCAGTACTTC
TRBV5-1	-	TRBD2	TRBJ2-1	CASSYGTSGRMGLHNEQFF	TGCGCCAGCAGCTACGGGACTAGCGGGAGGATGGGACTACACAATGAGCAGTTCTTC
TRBV28	few	TRBD2	TRBJ2-7	CASTTSGRPYEQYF	TGTGCCAGCACGACTAGCGGGAGGCCCTACGAGCAGTACTTC
TRBV5-4	few	-	TRBJ2-3	CASSLGGERGDTQYF	TGTGCCAGCAGCTTGGGGGGGGAGAGGGGAGATACGCAGTATTTT
TRBV28	-	TRBD1	TRBJ2-3	CATLGRGWVTDTQYF	TGTGCCACCCTGGGCAGGGGGTGGGTGACAGATACGCAGTATTTT
TRBV6-6	few	-	TRBJ1-4	CATRGGLGEKLFF	TGTGCCACCAGGGGTGGGCTCGGTGAAAAACTGTTTTTT
TRBV13	many	TRBD1	TRBJ2-1	CASTHRGPSNEQFF	TGTGCCAGCACACACAGGGGGCCCTCGAATGAGCAGTTCTTC
TRBV15	many	-	TRBJ2-5	CATSRDPDRTETQYF	TGTGCCACCAGCAGAGATCCGGACAGAACCGAGACCCAGTACTTC
TRBV4-2	few	TRBD2	TRBJ2-5	CASSQLAGAGETQYF	TGTGCCAGCAGCCAGCTAGCGGGAGCAGGAGAGACCCAGTACTTC
TRBV7-2	-	-	TRBJ2-7	CASSRMGPFPLEQYF	TGTGCCAGCAGCCGGATGGGGCCCTTTCCTCTCGAGCAGTACTTC
TRBV2	few	-	TRBJ1-1	CAGSTVRRNTEAFF	TGTGCCGGATCCACGGTGCGGCGGAACACTGAAGCTTTCTTT
TRBV11-3	-	-	TRBJ1-5	CASSPGIDQPQHF	TGTGCCAGCAGCCCAGGGATCGATCAGCCCCAGCATTTT
TRBV7-9	few	TRBD1	TRBJ1-4	CASSLGGAGGKKLFF	TGTGCCAGCAGCTTAGGAGGGGCAGGGGGAAAAAAACTGTTTTTT
TRBV10-2	-	-	TRBJ2-3	CASGGSANTQYF	TGCGCCAGCGGGGGGAGCGCGAATACGCAGTATTTT
TRBV5-4	-	-	TRBJ2-1	CASSLGGRGGNEQFF	TGTGCCAGCAGCTTGGGGGGGAGGGGGGGCAATGAGCAGTTCTTC
TRBV7-2	few	-	TRBJ2-5	CASSYAGLQETQYF	TGTGCCAGCAGCTATGCGGGTCTCCAAGAGACCCAGTACTTC
TRBV28	-	TRBD1	TRBJ2-7	CALNPGQGSYEQYF	TGTGCCCTGAACCCGGGACAGGGCTCCTACGAGCAGTACTTC
TRBV29-1	few	TRBD1	TRBJ2-7	CSVQQGAGDEQYF	TGCAGCGTCCAACAGGGGGCGGGCGACGAGCAGTACTTC
TRBV28	-	-	TRBJ2-4	CASSWGGGGENIQYF	TGTGCCAGCAGTTGGGGAGGAGGTGGGGAAAACATTCAGTACTTC
TRBV4-2	few	-	TRBJ1-2	CASSQPEGKYGYTF	TGTGCCAGCAGCCAACCTGAGGGTAAATATGGCTACACCTTC
TRBV28	few	-	TRBJ2-7	CASSWHGGTYEQYF	TGTGCCAGCAGTTGGCACGGCGGCACCTACGAGCAGTACTTC
TRBV7-2	few	TRBD1	TRBJ2-7	CASSFYMTGGPYEQYF	TGTGCCAGCAGCTTTTATATGACAGGGGGCCCCTACGAGCAGTACTTC
TRBV7-9	few	TRBD1	TRBJ2-7	CASSSGTGNYEQYF	TGTGCCAGCAGCTCCGGGACAGGAAACTACGAGCAGTACTTC
TRBV4-3	few	-	TRBJ2-3	CASSQVAGGGTDTQYF	TGCGCCAGCAGCCAAGTAGCCGGCGGGGGCACAGATACGCAGTATTTT
TRBV30	-	-	TRBJ1-3	CAFAVTIAGNTIYF	TGTGCCTTTGCGGTGACGATTGCTGGAAACACCATATATTTT
TRBV6-1	few	-	TRBJ2-2	CASSGSGHTGELFF	TGTGCCAGCTCGGGCAGCGGGCACACCGGGGAGCTGTTTTTT
TRBV9	-	-	TRBJ2-5	CASSARTVGETQYF	TGTGCCAGCAGCGCCCGGACAGTAGGGGAGACCCAGTACTTC
TRBV19	-	-	TRBJ1-5	CASTGLSNQPQHF	TGTGCCAGTACCGGACTTAGCAATCAGCCCCAGCATTTT
TRBV30	many	-	TRBJ2-7	CAWSDGSSYEQYF	TGTGCCTGGAGCGACGGGAGCTCCTACGAGCAGTACTTC
TRBV4-2	-	-	TRBJ2-1	CASSQLGGERYNEQFF	TGTGCCAGCAGCCAACTGGGGGGAGAAAGGTACAATGAGCAGTTCTTC
TRBV29-1	few	-	TRBJ1-2	CSVVQGSGGYTF	TGCAGCGTTGTTCAGGGTTCCGGCGGCTACACCTTC
TRBV4-3	few	-	TRBJ2-7	CASSQEAGANEQYF	TGCGCCAGCAGCCAAGAGGCGGGGGCGAACGAGCAGTACTTC
TRBV30	few	-	TRBJ1-5	CAWRSGGIGNQPQHF	TGTGCCTGGAGGTCGGGAGGTATAGGGAATCAGCCCCAGCATTTT
TRBV7-9	few	TRBD2	TRBJ2-5	CASSRFGGQETQYF	TGTGCCAGCAGCCGGTTCGGGGGGCAAGAGACCCAGTACTTC
TRBV11-2	few	TRBD1	TRBJ1-4	CASSLSSGGGEKLFF	TGTGCCAGCAGCTTATCATCAGGGGGCGGCGAAAAACTGTTTTTT
TRBV5-1	few	-	TRBJ1-1	CASSLGRENTEAFF	TGCGCCAGCAGCTTAGGGAGAGAGAACACTGAAGCTTTCTTT
TRBV7-9	-	TRBD1	TRBJ2-5	CASSLPSGGKGETQYF	TGTGCCAGCAGCTTACCATCAGGGGGTAAGGGGGAGACCCAGTACTTC
TRBV30	-	-	TRBJ1-4	CAWTTGSYEKLFF	TGTGCCTGGACCACAGGGTCCTACGAAAAACTGTTTTTT